This is a list of T cell receptor beta chains from one sample in a study of shared clonotypes between healthy human individuals. Profiled with immunoSEQ multiplex PCR; TCRdb holds only in-frame clones, not every one. The profile shows 1 million to 1.3 million clones, 70% to 80% of them singletons. Sequencing was done on a sample of memory CD4+ T cells from PBMCs. Receptor source: a man between 18 and 29 years old in good health. Some clones in this sample may be carry-over from other donors' samples. CDR3s include the opening cysteine and the closing phenylalanine or tryptophan.

>15|TRBV5-1|TRBJ2-2
CASSFRDSLAGELFF
>13|TRBV5-1|TRBJ2-7
CASSLVGSYEQYF
>15|TRBV11-2|TRBJ1-2
CASSAMGKRNYGYTF
>13|TRBV6-5|TRBJ1-2
CASSLGQERGYTF
>14|TRBV15|TRBJ2-5
CATSRVAVKETQYF
>15|TRBV4-2|TRBJ1-4
CASSRSRNGNEKLFF
>15|TRBV18|TRBJ1-2
CASSPMDSPNYGYTF
>13|TRBV6-6|TRBJ1-1
CASTRQGGTEAFF
>15|TRBV12-5|TRBJ1-1
CASGLVSGANTEAFF
>14|TRBV7-6|TRBJ1-1
CASSLLSTRGEAFF
>12|TRBV7-2|TRBJ2-1
CASTPSVDEQFF
>13|TRBV30|TRBJ1-1
CAWSVDRISEAFF
>14|TRBV2|TRBJ1-2
CASTKTGNLYGYTF
>19|TRBV30|TRBJ1-3
CAWSVRQGPETFSGNTIYF
>14|TRBV28|TRBJ2-7
CASSLGGTLYEQYF
>17|TRBV28|TRBJ2-1
CASSLGGLAGPYNEQFF
>14|TRBV7-2|TRBJ2-3
CASGLAGITDTQYF
>14|TRBV30|TRBJ2-3
CAWSVRGGTDTQYF
>15|TRBV7-9|TRBJ2-2
CASSPGQRRAGELFF
>17|TRBV5-8|TRBJ2-7
CASSSGGLADTSYEQYF
>13|TRBV5-1|TRBJ1-2
CASSLEGQNGYTF
>14|TRBV11-2|TRBJ2-5
CASSPTSGQETQYF
>16|TRBV5-4|TRBJ2-3
CASSLYRGGGTDTQYF
>14|TRBV28|TRBJ1-1
CASINIRGASEAFF
>14|TRBV11-2|TRBJ2-1
CASSPDPTGGEQFF
>16|TRBV13|TRBJ2-7
CASSLTPGRGNFEQYF
>15|TRBV10-2|TRBJ2-7
CASRDLTGELGEQYF
>17|TRBV25-1|TRBJ2-5
CASSGGLAGAVVGTQYF
>14|TRBV6-5|TRBJ1-1
CASSYSTVNTEAFF
>13|TRBV7-2|TRBJ1-1
CASSLVATVEAFF
>14|TRBV25-1|TRBJ1-3
CASSVAGTGNTIYF
>16|TRBV28|TRBJ1-5
CASGQRGTGSNQPQHF
>13|TRBV6-5|TRBJ1-1
CASRWGRDTEAFF
>16|TRBV27|TRBJ2-1
CASPQPEVGGYNEQFF
>14|TRBV28|TRBJ2-2
CASSPGTVPGELFF
>15|TRBV18|TRBJ1-3
CASSNQEGAENTIYF
>14|TRBV5-4|TRBJ2-2
CASSLAGDTGELFF
>12|TRBV7-2|TRBJ2-3
CASSLRTDTQYF
>15|TRBV11-2|TRBJ2-5
CASSFGLAGEETQYF
>15|TRBV15|TRBJ2-7
CATSRGGLTDYEQYF
>14|TRBV10-3|TRBJ1-3
CAIRQGSSGNTIYF